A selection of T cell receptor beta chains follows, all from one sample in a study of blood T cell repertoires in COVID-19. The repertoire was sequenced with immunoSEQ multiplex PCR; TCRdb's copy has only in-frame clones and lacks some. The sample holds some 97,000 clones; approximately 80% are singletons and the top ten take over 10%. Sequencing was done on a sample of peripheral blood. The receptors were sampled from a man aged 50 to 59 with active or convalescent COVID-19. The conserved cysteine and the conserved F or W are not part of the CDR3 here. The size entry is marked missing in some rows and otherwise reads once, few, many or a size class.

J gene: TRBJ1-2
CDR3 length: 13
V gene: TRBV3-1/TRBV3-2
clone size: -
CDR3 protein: ASSLSGQGSRGYT

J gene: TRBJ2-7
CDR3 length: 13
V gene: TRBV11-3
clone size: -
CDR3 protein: ASSLGSSGSYEQY

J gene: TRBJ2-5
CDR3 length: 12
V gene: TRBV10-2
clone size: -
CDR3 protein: ASSESRYQETQY

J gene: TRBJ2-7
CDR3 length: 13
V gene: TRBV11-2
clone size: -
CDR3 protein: ASSLNGGSSYEQY

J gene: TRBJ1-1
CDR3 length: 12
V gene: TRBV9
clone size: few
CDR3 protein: ASTPGGLGTEAF

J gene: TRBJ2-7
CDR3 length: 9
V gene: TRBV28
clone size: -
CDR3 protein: ASSPDYEQY

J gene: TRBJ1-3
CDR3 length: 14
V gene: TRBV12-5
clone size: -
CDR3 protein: ASGLDGGASGNTIY

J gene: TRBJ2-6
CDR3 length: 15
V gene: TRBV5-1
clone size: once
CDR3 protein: ASSRRTGLSGANVLT

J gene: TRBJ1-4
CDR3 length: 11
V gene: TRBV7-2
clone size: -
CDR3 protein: ASSLGGDEKLF

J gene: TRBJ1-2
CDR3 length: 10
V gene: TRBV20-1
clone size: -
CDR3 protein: SASKGAFGYT

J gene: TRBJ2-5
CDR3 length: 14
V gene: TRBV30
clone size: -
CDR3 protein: AWSVSRTGRQETQY

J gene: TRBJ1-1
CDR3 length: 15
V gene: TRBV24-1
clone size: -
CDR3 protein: ATSETGPTRDNTEAF

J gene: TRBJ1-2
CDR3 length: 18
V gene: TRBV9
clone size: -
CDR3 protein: ASSVGPPRDSYLEGYGYT

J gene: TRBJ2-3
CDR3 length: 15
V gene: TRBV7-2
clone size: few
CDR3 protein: ASSSASVRVTTDTQY

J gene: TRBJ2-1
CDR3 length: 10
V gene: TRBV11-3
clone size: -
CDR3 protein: ASSRDSNEQF

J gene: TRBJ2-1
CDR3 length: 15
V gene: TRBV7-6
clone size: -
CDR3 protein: ASSTPPGTGYRGEQF

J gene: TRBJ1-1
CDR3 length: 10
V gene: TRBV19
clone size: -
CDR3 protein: ASKGMNTEAF

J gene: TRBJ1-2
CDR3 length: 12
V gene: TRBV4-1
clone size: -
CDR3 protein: ASSPQGIHYGYT

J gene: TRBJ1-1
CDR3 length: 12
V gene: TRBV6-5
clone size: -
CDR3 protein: ASSRDRENTEAF

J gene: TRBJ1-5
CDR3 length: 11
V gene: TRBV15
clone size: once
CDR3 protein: ATSRDRRGTVH